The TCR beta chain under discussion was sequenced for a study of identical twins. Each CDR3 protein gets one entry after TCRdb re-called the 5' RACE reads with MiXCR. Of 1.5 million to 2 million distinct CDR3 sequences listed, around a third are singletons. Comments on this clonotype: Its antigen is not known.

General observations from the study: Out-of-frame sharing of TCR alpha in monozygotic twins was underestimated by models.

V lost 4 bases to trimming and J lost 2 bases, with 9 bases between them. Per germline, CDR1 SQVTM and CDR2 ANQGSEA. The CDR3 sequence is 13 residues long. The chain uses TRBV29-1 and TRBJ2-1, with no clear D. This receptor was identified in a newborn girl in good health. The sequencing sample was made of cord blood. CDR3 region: CSVVGNAYNEQFF. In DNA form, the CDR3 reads TGCAGCGTTGTGGGGAATGCCTACAATGAGCAGTTCTTC.